This T cell receptor beta chain was observed in a study of blood T cells in healthy people across ages. The study, taken as a whole, reports: No conclusive comparison of naive versus antigen-experienced cells was possible with unsorted PBMCs. Total diversity from one million sequenced T cells was likely underestimated.

Together with a sample-barcoded 5' primer, a J-beta primer mix was included in a second PCR lasting about 6 to 11 cycles. TCRdb processed the 5' RACE reads anew with MiXCR; each CDR3 protein has one entry. The sample includes about 760,000 distinct CDR3 sequences, more than 55% of them seen just once. This CDR3 spans 13 amino acids. The V end lost 3 bases, the J end lost 4 bases, and 12 bases lay between the germline ends. CDR1 and CDR2 from the germline V gene are DFQATT and SNEGSKA (reference sequence). About this clonotype itself: The antigen remains undetermined.

Sequencing was done on a sample of blood. This TCR came from a man aged 35-49 years in good health. The genes are TRBV20-1 and TRBJ2-5; either TRBD1 or TRBD2 may fit D (6 bases each). The CDR3 loop is CSARRDTLETQYF. The CDR3, as DNA: TGCAGTGCTAGGCGGGACACCCTAGAGACCCAGTACTTC.